This T cell receptor beta chain was recorded in a study of CD8+CD57+ T cells in acquired aplastic anemia (dated by TCRdb to 2017 to 2018). In terms of the full investigation: DNA extracted from sorted CD4+ and CD8+ cells had a mean of 3.2 ug, with a range of roughly 0.19 to 27.4 ug. Mean read counts for healthy donor samples were 8.5 million to 10.8 million for CD4+ cells and under 14 million for CD8+ cells.

General findings and caveats noted by the study authors: Patients and healthy controls showed no significant difference in CD8+ Simpson's diversity (P=0.060). Although 25 to 30 CD8+ CDR3 sequences were shared by patients and controls, these sequences appeared highly expressed in patients and within the immunodominant clones of patients.

V and J lose 3 bases and 4 bases, and a span of 13 bases separates them. Spanning cysteine to phenylalanine, the CDR3 consists of 14 amino acids. Only the CDR3 part of the read is kept: 42 bases, read in frame from the first base. CDR1 and CDR2, per the germline V gene (reference sequence), are SGHNT and YYREEE. This clonotype has a handful of counts. There is no known antigen for this receptor. The input lacks base qualities; no much larger clone sits a single base away. Genomic DNA served as template for TCR beta VDJ combination and CDR3 sequence profiling. An Illumina HiSeq 2000 was used for TCR repertoire sequencing. The study's own analysis went as follows. Repertoires were assessed using TRBV/TRBJ rearrangement plots, CDR3 size and DJ length profiles, and Simpson's diversity index. Whichever DNA sequence was most abundant in the deep sequencing data was defined as the immunodominant clone. CDR3 amino acid sequences were screened for sharing across subjects and were compared with published repertoires and the VDJdb database. The public reads were reanalyzed by TCRdb: fastp trimming at Q25, MiXCR alignment, in-frame beta chains only. Entries that share a CDR3 protein sequence are merged under the most common genes and DNA. The V and J calls shown here were made by TCRdb, not taken from the authors' results. This sample lists 200,000 to 250,000 distinct CDR3 sequences; 30% to 35% were detected once. The ten largest clones add up to 1.1% of the sample.

In the study, sorted CD4+ and CD8+ blood T cells from patients with severe aplastic anemia and from healthy subjects underwent deep sequencing of TCR repertoires. Ficoll-Paque density gradient centrifugation was used to isolate peripheral blood mononuclear cells. Before DNA was extracted, CD4+ and CD8+ T cells were sorted using either FACS or magnetic beads. The receptor comes from a human donor in good health, serving as a control. The receptor chain draws on TRBV5-4 and TRBJ2-5; a tentative D call is TRBD2 (6 bases match). Sequencing was done on a sample of sorted CD4+, CD8+, or CD8+CD57+ T cells (not recorded which) from PBMCs. The nucleotide sequence reads TGTGCCAGCAGCTCGGGCGGGACCGGAGAGACCCAGTACTTC. This translates into CASSSGGTGETQYF.